Following are 12 T cell receptor beta chains from one sample sequenced in a study of cytomegalovirus exposure and HLA in healthy donors. Generated by immunoSEQ multiplex PCR, the TCRdb table keeps only in-frame clones and is missing some. The sample comprises a few hundred thousand clones, just over 90% of which are singletons, and 1.1% rests with the top ten. The sequenced sample consisted of PBMCs. The receptor set was obtained from a woman under 30 in good health and CMV-seronegative.

The chain carries TRBV2 and TRBJ2-7; D ambiguous. Germline V gene lookup returns CDR1 SNHLY and CDR2 FYNNEI. This CDR3 contains 11 residues. Deletions cut 8 bases from V and 5 bases from J, with 10 bases between. The CDR3 DNA is TGTGCCAGCTACCAACTCCACGAGCAGTACTTC. This codes for CASYQLHEQYF.

This clone has just a few counts. V usage is TRBV5-8 and J usage is TRBJ1-1; D gene unclear. V shed 0 bases and J shed 0 bases, with 12 bases lying between them. CDR3 length: 16 residues. Germline CDR1 is SGHTS and CDR2 is YDEGEE. DNA of the CDR3: TGTGCCAGCAGCTTGGGACGGGTGTACATGAACACTGAAGCTTTCTTT. Amino acids: CASSLGRVYMNTEAFF.

This CDR3 reads CASRLLAGGSYNEQFF. The CDR3 nucleotides read TGTGCCAGCAGGCTACTAGCGGGAGGTTCCTACAATGAGCAGTTCTTC. The chain recombines TRBV2 with TRBJ2-1; 12 bases line up with TRBD2. V trimming: 6 bases; J trimming: 1 base; junction bases outside the gene matches: 4. Germline values: CDR1 SNHLY, CDR2 FYNNEI. CDR3 length equals 16 residues.

The rearrangement uses TRBV11-2 and TRBJ2-4; D uncertain. The germline CDR1 and CDR2 sequences are SGHAT and FQNNGV. V lost 2 bases, J lost 5 bases, and 13 bases lay in between. CDR3 size: 15 residues. CDR3 in DNA: TGTGCCAGCAGCTTAATGAGTGGGCCTGAAAACATTCAGTACTTC. Amino acid sequence: CASSLMSGPENIQYF.

The rearrangement joins TRBV7-2 to TRBJ2-3; D not resolved. This CDR3 has 13 amino acids. Trimming left V 2 bases short and J 6 bases short, with 9 bases between. Germline-derived CDR1 and CDR2 are SGHTA and FQGNSA. The CDR3 nucleotides are TGTGCCAGCAGCTTATGGTTTGCGGATACGCAGTATTTT. Translated, it gives CASSLWFADTQYF. Full variable domain (rest looked up from reference TRBV7-2 and TRBJ2-3): GAGVSQSPSNKVTEKGKDVELRCDPISGHTALYWYRQSLGQGLEFLIYFQGNSAPDKSGLPSDRFSAERTGGSVSTLTIQRTQQEDSAVYLCASSLWFADTQYFGPGTRLTVL.

The gene calls are TRBV9 and TRBJ2-7; D is possibly TRBD1 (5 bases). The CDR3 is 12 residues long. Germline V lookup: CDR1 SGDLS, CDR2 YYNGEE. Trimming pared 3 bases from V and 3 bases from J, leaving 7 bases between. The CDR3, as DNA: TGTGCCAGCAGCGCAGGGAACTACGAGCAGTACTTC. Amino acid sequence: CASSAGNYEQYF.

This chain's CDR3 is CASTERGSINEQFF. The CDR3 DNA sequence: TGTGCCAGCACTGAAAGGGGTTCCATTAATGAGCAGTTCTTC. The chain carries TRBV6-6 and TRBJ2-1, with D perhaps TRBD1 (5 bases). V lost 7 bases and J lost 7, with 17 bases in between. CDR3 size: 14 residues. Germline CDR1 is MNHNY and CDR2 is SVGAGI (reference sequence).

The chain uses TRBV5-1 and TRBJ2-3; D gene ambiguous. The CDR3 loop spans 13 amino acids. CDR1 is SGHRS and CDR2 is YFSETQ in the germline V gene. The V end lost 4 bases, the J end lost 2 bases, and 8 bases lay between the germline ends. The CDR3 sequence: CASSEPNTDTQYF. The CDR3 nucleotides are TGCGCCAGCAGCGAGCCCAACACAGATACGCAGTATTTT.

The rearrangement links TRBV27 to TRBJ1-2; 7 bases fit TRBD1. J was trimmed by 5 bases and V by 4 bases; bases with no gene match: 4. This CDR3 is 13 amino acids long. The V gene's germline CDR1 is MNHEY and CDR2 SMNVEV (reference sequence). As DNA, the CDR3 is TGTGCCAGCAGTTCACAGGGGATTTATGGCTACACCTTC. It is translated as CASSSQGIYGYTF.

This CDR3 is CASGWSSGSNYEQYF. Here the CDR3 DNA reads TGCGCCAGCGGGTGGTCGAGCGGATCAAACTACGAGCAGTACTTC. The chain employs TRBV5-1 and TRBJ2-7; the D gene is possibly TRBD2 (5 bases). Looked up from germline, CDR1 is SGHRS and CDR2 is YFSETQ. This CDR3 region has 15 residues. Trimming cost V 7 bases and J 3 bases, with 20 bases left between them.

The gene calls are TRBV6-1 and TRBJ2-7; D remains unclear. The CDR3 is made up of 14 amino acids. Germline V gives CDR1 MNHNS, CDR2 SASEGT. The ends were cut back, 3 bases at V and 5 bases at J, with 14 bases in the middle. In nucleotides, the CDR3 is TGTGCCAGCAGTGAGAAAGGCGGCGCTAACGAGCAGTACTTC. Translation gives CASSEKGGANEQYF.

J is TRBJ2-2 and V is TRBV5-1, with 8 bases aligning to TRBD1. The germline V gene has CDR1 SGHRS and CDR2 YFSETQ. This CDR3 comprises 14 residues. V was clipped by 5 bases and J by 4 bases; unmatched bases: 4. The CDR3 nucleotides are TGCGCCAGCAGACCCAGGGGGCTCACCGGGGAGCTGTTTTTT. Its protein is CASRPRGLTGELFF.